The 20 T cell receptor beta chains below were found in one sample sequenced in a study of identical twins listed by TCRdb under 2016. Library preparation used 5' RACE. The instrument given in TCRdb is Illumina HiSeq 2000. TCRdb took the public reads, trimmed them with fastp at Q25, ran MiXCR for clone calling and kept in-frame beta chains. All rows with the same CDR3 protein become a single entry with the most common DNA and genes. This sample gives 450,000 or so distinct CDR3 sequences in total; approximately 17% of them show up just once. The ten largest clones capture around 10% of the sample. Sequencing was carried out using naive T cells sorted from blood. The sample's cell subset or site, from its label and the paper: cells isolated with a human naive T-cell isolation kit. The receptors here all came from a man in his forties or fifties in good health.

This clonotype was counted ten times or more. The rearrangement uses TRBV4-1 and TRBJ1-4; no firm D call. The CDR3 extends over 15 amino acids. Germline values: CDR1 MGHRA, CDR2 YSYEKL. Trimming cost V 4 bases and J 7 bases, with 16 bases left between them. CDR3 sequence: CASSRAVGIFEKLFF. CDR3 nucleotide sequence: TGCGCCAGCAGCCGCGCCGTGGGAATATTTGAAAAACTGTTTTTT.

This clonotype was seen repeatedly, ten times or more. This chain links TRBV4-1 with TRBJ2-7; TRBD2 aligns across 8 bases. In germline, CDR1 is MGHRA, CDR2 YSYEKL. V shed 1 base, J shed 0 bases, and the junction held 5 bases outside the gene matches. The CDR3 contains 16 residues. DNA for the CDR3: TGCGCCAGCAGCCAAGTTACCGGGGGGGCCTCCTACGAGCAGTACTTC. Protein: CASSQVTGGASYEQYF.

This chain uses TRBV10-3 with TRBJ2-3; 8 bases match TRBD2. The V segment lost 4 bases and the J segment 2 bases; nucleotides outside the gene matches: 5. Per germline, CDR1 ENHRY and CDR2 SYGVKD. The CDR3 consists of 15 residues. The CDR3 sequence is CAISVRGGITDTQYF. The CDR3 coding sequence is TGTGCCATCAGTGTACGGGGGGGAATCACAGATACGCAGTATTTT.

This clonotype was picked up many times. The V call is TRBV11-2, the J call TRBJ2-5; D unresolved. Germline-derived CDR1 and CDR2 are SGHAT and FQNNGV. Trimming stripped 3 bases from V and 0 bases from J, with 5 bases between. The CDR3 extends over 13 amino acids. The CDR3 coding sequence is TGTGCCAGCAGCTTCGACAACCAAGAGACCCAGTACTTC. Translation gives CASSFDNQETQYF.

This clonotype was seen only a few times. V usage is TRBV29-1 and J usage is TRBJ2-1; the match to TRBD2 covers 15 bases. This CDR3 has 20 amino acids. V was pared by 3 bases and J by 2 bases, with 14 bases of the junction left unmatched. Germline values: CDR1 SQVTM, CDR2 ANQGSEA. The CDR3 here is CSVEGTGTSGGLFPYNEQFF. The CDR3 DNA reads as TGCAGCGTTGAGGGGACCGGGACTAGCGGGGGGTTGTTCCCCTACAATGAGCAGTTCTTC.

The CDR3 DNA sequence: TGCAGTGCTAAACAGGGATTCGAGCAGTACTTC. Its translation is CSAKQGFEQYF. The chain recombines TRBV20-1 with TRBJ2-7, with a possible D match to TRBD1 (6 bases). Trimming cost V 4 bases and J 6 bases, with 10 bases left between them. Germline lookup yields CDR1 DFQATT and CDR2 SNEGSKA (reference sequence). This CDR3 contains 11 residues.

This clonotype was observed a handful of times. The CDR3 is CASSPTLTGAEQYF. In nucleotides, the CDR3 is TGTGCCAGCAGCCCCACCCTGACAGGGGCCGAGCAGTACTTC. J is TRBJ2-7 and V is TRBV6-1; 8 nucleotides align to TRBD1. V was clipped by 6 bases and J by 6 bases; unmatched bases: 10. This CDR3 region has 14 residues. Per germline, CDR1 MNHNS and CDR2 SASEGT.

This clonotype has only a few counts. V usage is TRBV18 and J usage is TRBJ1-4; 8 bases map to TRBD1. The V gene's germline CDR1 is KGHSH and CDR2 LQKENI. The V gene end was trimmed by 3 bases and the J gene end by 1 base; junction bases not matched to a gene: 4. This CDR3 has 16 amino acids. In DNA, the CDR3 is TGTGCCAGCTCACCGTTTGGACAGGGAACTAATGAAAAACTGTTTTTT. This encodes CASSPFGQGTNEKLFF.

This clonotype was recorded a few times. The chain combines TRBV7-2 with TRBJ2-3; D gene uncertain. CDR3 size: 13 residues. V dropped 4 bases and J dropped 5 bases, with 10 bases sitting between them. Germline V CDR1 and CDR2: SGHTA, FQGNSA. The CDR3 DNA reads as TGTGCCAGCAGCTCCCCGCTAGTAGATACGCAGTATTTT. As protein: CASSSPLVDTQYF.

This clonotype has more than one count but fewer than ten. The CDR3 region has the DNA TGTGCCGGAGGGACCCTGGGGGCGGATACGCAGTATTTT. Translated, it gives CAGGTLGADTQYF. The chain combines TRBV7-9 with TRBJ2-3, with D possibly called TRBD1 or TRBD2 (6 bases each). V was trimmed by 11 bases and J by 6 bases, leaving 18 bases between them. The CDR3 runs to 13 residues. Germline V CDR1 and CDR2: SEHNR, FQNEAQ (reference sequence).

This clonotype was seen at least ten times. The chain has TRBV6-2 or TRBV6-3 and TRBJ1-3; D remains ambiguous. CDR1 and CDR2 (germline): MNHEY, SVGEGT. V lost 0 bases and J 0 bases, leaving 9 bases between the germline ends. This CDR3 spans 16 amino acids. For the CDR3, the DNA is TGTGCCAGCAGTTACTCGGCGGCCCGCTCTGGAAACACCATATATTTT. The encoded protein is CASSYSAARSGNTIYF.

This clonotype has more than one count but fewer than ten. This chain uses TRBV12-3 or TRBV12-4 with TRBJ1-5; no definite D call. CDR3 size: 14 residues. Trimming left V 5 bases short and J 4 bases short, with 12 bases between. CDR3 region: CASSKTQRNQPQHF. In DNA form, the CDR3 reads TGTGCCAGCAGTAAAACACAGAGAAATCAGCCCCAGCATTTT.

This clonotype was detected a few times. CDR3 nucleotides: TGTGCCAGCAGCGGATTTGGACAGGGCGGCTATGGCTACACCTTC. This encodes CASSGFGQGGYGYTF. The rearrangement joins TRBV9 to TRBJ1-2, with TRBD1 matching 8 bases. This CDR3 has 15 amino acids. Germline-derived CDR1 and CDR2 are SGDLS and YYNGEE. Germline trimming cut 3 bases from V and 4 bases from J; bases unmatched to any gene: 8.

The CDR3 reads CASGSGRGSYEQYF. The CDR3 nucleotides are TGTGCCAGCGGTTCGGGACGGGGCTCCTACGAGCAGTACTTC. The chain couples TRBV6-2 or TRBV6-3 to TRBJ2-7; either TRBD1 or TRBD2 may fit D (5 bases each). The CDR3 loop spans 14 amino acids. V was cut by 8 bases and J by 0 bases, with 14 bases left in between. Germline loops: CDR1 MNHEY, CDR2 SVGEGT.

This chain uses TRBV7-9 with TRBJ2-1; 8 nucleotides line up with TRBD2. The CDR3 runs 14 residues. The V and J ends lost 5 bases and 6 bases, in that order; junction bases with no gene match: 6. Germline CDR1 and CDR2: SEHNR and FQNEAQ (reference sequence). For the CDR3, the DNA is TGTGCCAGCAGCCAAAGGACTAGCCCCAATGAGCAGTTCTTC. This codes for CASSQRTSPNEQFF.

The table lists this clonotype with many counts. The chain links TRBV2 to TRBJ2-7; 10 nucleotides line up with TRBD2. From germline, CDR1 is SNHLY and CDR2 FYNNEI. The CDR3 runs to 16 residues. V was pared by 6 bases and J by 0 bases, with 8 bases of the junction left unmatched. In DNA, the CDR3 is TGTGCCAGCAGACCAATAGCGGGAGGATTCTCCTACGAGCAGTACTTC. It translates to CASRPIAGGFSYEQYF.

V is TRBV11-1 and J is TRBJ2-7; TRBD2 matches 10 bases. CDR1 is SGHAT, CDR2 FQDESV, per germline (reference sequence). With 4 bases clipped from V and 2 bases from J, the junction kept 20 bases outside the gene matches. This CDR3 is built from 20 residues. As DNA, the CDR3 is TGTGCCAGCAGCTCCCCTACCGTGCCAGAGAGCGGGAGGGGGGCCTACGAGCAGTACTTC. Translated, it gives CASSSPTVPESGRGAYEQYF.

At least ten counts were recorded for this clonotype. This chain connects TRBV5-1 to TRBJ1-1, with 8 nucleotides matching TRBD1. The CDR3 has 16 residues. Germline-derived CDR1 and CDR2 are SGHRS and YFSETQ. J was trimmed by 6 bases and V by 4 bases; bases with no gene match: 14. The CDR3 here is CASSEKRQGTVSEAFF. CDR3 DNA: TGCGCCAGCAGCGAAAAGAGACAGGGGACGGTCTCTGAAGCTTTCTTT.

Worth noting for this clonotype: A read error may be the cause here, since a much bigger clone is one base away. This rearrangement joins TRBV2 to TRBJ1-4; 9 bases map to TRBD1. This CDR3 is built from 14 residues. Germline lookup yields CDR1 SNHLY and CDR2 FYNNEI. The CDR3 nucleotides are TGTCCCAGCAGTGCCGACAGGGGGGACGAAAAACTGTTTTTT. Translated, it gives CPSSADRGDEKLFF.

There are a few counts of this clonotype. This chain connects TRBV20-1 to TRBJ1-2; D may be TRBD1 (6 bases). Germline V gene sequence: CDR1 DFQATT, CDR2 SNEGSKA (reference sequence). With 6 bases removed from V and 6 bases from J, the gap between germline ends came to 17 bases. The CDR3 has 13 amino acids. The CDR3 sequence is CSALMGAQNGYTF. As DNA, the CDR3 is TGCAGTGCCCTAATGGGGGCGCAGAATGGCTACACCTTC.